This T cell receptor (beta chain) was identified in a study of T cells after yellow fever vaccination. Study as a whole: Low-cell-number fractions were prepared with SMART-Seq v4 Ultra Low Input. Overall study results and limits: The bulk population could contribute abundant contaminating clonotypes to FACS-sorted repertoires. Only a small proportion of the clonotypes turned up in both the CD4 and the CD8 compartments, likely arising from convergent recombination.

CDR1 is DFQATT, CDR2 SNEGSKA, per germline (reference sequence). This CDR3 comprises 14 residues. With V trimmed by 1 base and J by 4 bases, 4 bases remained unmatched. In making TCR cDNA, 5'RACE template switching added a universal primer site and UMIs to it. Each CDR3 protein gets one entry after TCRdb re-called the 5' RACE reads with MiXCR. The repertoire has about 240,000 distinct CDR3 sequences, 6.9% of them found once; the top ten carry approximately 0.87%. A note on this clonotype: Its specificity is unknown.

V usage is TRBV20-1 and J usage is TRBJ2-7, with TRBD2 matching over 10 bases. The sequence derives from a man in his thirties or forties who received the YFV17D yellow fever vaccine. Specimen: CD4+ T cells sorted from PBMCs, collected 15 days after the yellow fever booster vaccination. CDR3 sequence reads: CSARGLAGGYEQYF. The CDR3, as DNA: TGCAGTGCTAGAGGTTTAGCGGGAGGTTACGAGCAGTACTTC.